A selection of T cell receptor beta chains follows, all from one sample in a study of T cell repertoires in cytomegalovirus infection. Each CDR3 protein gets one entry after TCRdb re-called the reads with MiXCR. Altogether 750,000 to 900,000 distinct CDR3 sequences are present, around 29% being singletons, with the ten largest covering 10% to 15%. What these receptors recognize is not known. Sequencing used cultured CD8+ T cells from PBMCs, obtained from culture after CMV antigen stimulation. The receptors come from a human donor in good health (CMV status not recorded). Some clones in this sample may be carry-over from other donors' samples. The CDR3 runs from the conserved cysteine through the conserved F or W. The D gene is left open where the match is weak. Not every row has a clone size; where given, it reads once, few, many or a size class.

length: 19; size: -; J: TRBJ2-1; D: -; V: TRBV4-3; DNA: TGCGCCAGCAGCCCTACGGGAGGGTTTCAGGGGGTCTCCTACAATGAGCAGTTCTTC; CDR3: CASSPTGGFQGVSYNEQFF
length: 14; size: few; J: TRBJ1-1; D: -; V: TRBV20-1; DNA: TGCAGTGCTAGGGCCCCACAGGAGAACACTGAAGCTTTCTTT; CDR3: CSARAPQENTEAFF
length: 13; size: -; J: TRBJ1-4; D: TRBD1; V: TRBV6-5; DNA: TGTGCCAGCAAGGACAGGAGGAATGAAAAACTGTTTTTT; CDR3: CASKDRRNEKLFF
length: 17; size: -; J: TRBJ2-1; D: -; V: TRBV5-6; DNA: TGTGCCAGCAGCTTGGACCTCCCAGGGATCCCCTACAATGAGCAGTTCTTC; CDR3: CASSLDLPGIPYNEQFF
length: 15; size: -; J: TRBJ2-1; D: -; V: TRBV6-8; DNA: TGTGCCAGCAGTTACTCGCCCCGGGGGCTAGATGAGCAGTTCTTC; CDR3: CASSYSPRGLDEQFF
length: 15; size: -; J: TRBJ2-3; D: TRBD2; V: TRBV7-6; DNA: TGTGCCAGCAGCTTAGGTCAGCGGGGGGAAGATACGCAGTATTTT; CDR3: CASSLGQRGEDTQYF
length: 15; size: -; J: TRBJ1-5; D: -; V: TRBV27; DNA: TGTGCCAGCAGGATCACAGGAGGTCGCAATCAGCCCCAGCATTTT; CDR3: CASRITGGRNQPQHF
length: 16; size: -; J: TRBJ2-7; D: -; V: TRBV18; DNA: TGTGCCAGCTCACCCTCTGAAGGGGTAGCCTTCTACGAGCAGTACTTC; CDR3: CASSPSEGVAFYEQYF
length: 16; size: -; J: TRBJ2-7; D: TRBD2; V: TRBV20-1; DNA: TGCAGTGCTAGAGATTTGGATAGCGGGGGGGGGGTCGAGCAGTACTTC; CDR3: CSARDLDSGGGVEQYF
length: 15; size: -; J: TRBJ1-5; D: TRBD1; V: TRBV6-4; DNA: TGTGCCAGCAGTGCATCGGACAGGGCGGGCCAGCCCCAGCATTTT; CDR3: CASSASDRAGQPQHF
length: 14; size: many; J: TRBJ2-1; D: -; V: TRBV12-3/TRBV12-4; DNA: TGTGCCAGCACCAACGGACCTAGGGCAAATGAGCAGTTCTTC; CDR3: CASTNGPRANEQFF
length: 16; size: few; J: TRBJ2-1; D: -; V: TRBV27; DNA: TGTGCCAGCAGTTTACTTACAAAACGCTCCTACAATGAGCAGTTCTTC; CDR3: CASSLLTKRSYNEQFF
length: 12; size: -; J: TRBJ1-5; D: -; V: TRBV12-3/TRBV12-4; DNA: TGTGCCAGCAGACCCGACAATCAGCCCCAGCATTTT; CDR3: CASRPDNQPQHF
length: 15; size: many; J: TRBJ2-5; D: TRBD1; V: TRBV7-6; DNA: TGTGCCAGCAGGGGCTCCGGGACAGCGAGATGGACCCAGTACTTC; CDR3: CASRGSGTARWTQYF
length: 15; size: -; J: TRBJ1-5; D: -; V: TRBV10-3; DNA: TGTGCCATCAGTGTGGATCACAGGGAGAATCAGCCCCAGCATTTT; CDR3: CAISVDHRENQPQHF
length: 14; size: -; J: TRBJ2-1; D: TRBD1; V: TRBV20-1; DNA: TGCAGTGCTAGAGGAGGGGGCGTATACAATGAGCAGTTCTTC; CDR3: CSARGGGVYNEQFF
length: 15; size: -; J: TRBJ1-4; D: -; V: TRBV20-1; DNA: TGCAGTGCTAGAGATATACGCTCAACTAATGAAAAACTGTTTTTT; CDR3: CSARDIRSTNEKLFF
length: 17; size: -; J: TRBJ2-5; D: TRBD2; V: TRBV4-2; DNA: TGTGCCAGCAGCCAAGAGACTAGCGGGGGCGGGGGAGAGACCCAGTACTTC; CDR3: CASSQETSGGGGETQYF
length: 13; size: -; J: TRBJ2-7; D: -; V: TRBV27; DNA: TGTGCCAGCAGTTTACACAGATCCTACGAGCAGTACTTC; CDR3: CASSLHRSYEQYF
length: 12; size: -; J: TRBJ1-1; D: -; V: TRBV25-1; DNA: TGTGCCAGCAGTGATTGGGACACTGAAGCTTTCTTT; CDR3: CASSDWDTEAFF